This TCR beta chain derives from a study of T cell changes during pregnancy in multiple sclerosis (dated 2019 in TCRdb). Study-wide context: Changes in the T cell repertoire over the course of pregnancy were examined in this study in women with multiple sclerosis.

Trimming removed 1 base from V and 7 bases from J; the gene matches leave 5 bases unexplained. The CDR3 numbers 16 residues from cysteine through phenylalanine. Only the CDR3 DNA stays, 48 bases, in frame from base 1. Via the germline V gene, CDR1 is SGHTA and CDR2 FQGNSA. The library was built by means of the immunoSEQ multiplex PCR assay. TCRdb provides this immuneACCESS table in a form limited to in-frame rearrangements. Some clones are lacking; in checked studies, under half of them reflect an unresolved V gene, and why the rest are absent is not known. In this sample the table shows 95,000 to 110,000 clones, 80% to 95% of which occur a single time. Just under 0.8% of the sample rests with the top ten. Comment on this clone: Its antigen is not yet known. Per-base quality was not reported, and no clone a single base away is much larger than it.

The specimen comprised peripheral blood, sampled in the third trimester of pregnancy. Here the chain combines TRBV7-2 and TRBJ1-4; the central 11 bases match TRBD1. The TCR was taken from a female donor in good health, enrolled as a control in a pregnancy study. CDR3 protein: CASSLEPGQGGEKLFF. The bases are TGTGCCAGCAGCTTAGAGCCGGGACAGGGGGGTGAAAAACTGTTTTTT.